This T cell receptor (beta chain) emerged from a study of shared T cell receptors in the human thymus. This clone was found once. CDR3 size: 15 residues. V lost 3 bases to trimming and J lost 3 bases, with 14 bases between them. Germline-derived CDR1 and CDR2 are LNHDA and SQIVND (reference sequence). Profiled with immunoSEQ multiplex PCR; TCRdb holds only in-frame clones, not every one. Here the sample spans 700,000 or so clones, 80% to 90% being singletons. This sample was also put to use in a study of human thymus T cells. This second study notes: Resections obtained during corrective heart surgery supplied the thymus tissue.

This clonotype originated in a girl under three years old with a congenital heart defect. The J gene is TRBJ1-1, the V gene TRBV19; TRBD1 might be the D (5 bases). Sequences were obtained from thymocytes. CDR3 nucleotide sequence: TGTGCCAGTAGTATCGCAGGGAGGCGGGACACTGAAGCTTTCTTT. It yields the protein CASSIAGRRDTEAFF.